The 10 T cell receptor beta chains in this list originate from one sample, sequenced in a study of T cells in Graves' hyperthyroidism and ophthalmopathy. Amplification yielded TCR beta CDR3 regions, with RNA transcripts as the source. Carried out on the TCR CDR3, a first-round RT-PCR used the HTBI primer set. TCRdb ran MiXCR on the multiplex PCR reads and lists one entry per CDR3 protein. The profile covers a few hundred thousand distinct CDR3 sequences, with around 13% appearing a single time and around 14% taken by the ten largest. Material: blood. These receptors were taken from a woman in her thirties or forties with Graves' hyperthyroidism.

This chain uses TRBV20-1 with TRBJ2-5; 10 bases align to TRBD2. CDR1 and CDR2 from the germline V gene are DFQATT and SNEGSKA (reference sequence). The CDR3 totals 15 residues. V shed 3 bases, J shed 0 bases, and the junction held 4 bases outside the gene matches. DNA of the CDR3: TGCAGTGCTAGTTCCCTAGCGGGGGACCAAGAGACCCAGTACTTC. The encoded protein is CSASSLAGDQETQYF.

V usage is TRBV30 and J usage is TRBJ1-2; D gene unclear. The CDR3 consists of 13 residues. CDR1 GTSNPN and CDR2 SVGIG come from the germline V gene (reference sequence). The V end was cut by 3 bases, the J end by 7 bases, with 15 bases between. The CDR3 DNA reads as TGTGCCTGGAGAGAGGGTAAAAAGGGTGGCTACACCTTC. Translating it yields CAWREGKKGGYTF.

This clonotype was seen many times. V is TRBV28 and J is TRBJ1-2; no clear D gene. Germline values: CDR1 MDHEN, CDR2 SYDVKM. This CDR3 region has 12 residues. V gave up 6 bases and J gave up 8 bases, with 13 bases separating them. The CDR3 loop is CASRSVFGGYTF. CDR3 in DNA: TGTGCCAGCAGGTCGGTGTTTGGCGGCTACACCTTC.

This chain uses TRBV15 with TRBJ2-1, with D possibly being TRBD1 or TRBD2 (6 bases each). Judging by the DNA end, TRBJ2-7 fits better; the J call may be wrong. CDR3 size: 17 residues. Germline CDR1 LNHNV, CDR2 YYDKDF (reference sequence). The CDR3 sequence: CATSSPRGLALYNEQYF. In nucleotides, the CDR3 is TGTGCCACCAGCAGTCCTCGGGGGCTAGCGCTGTACAATGAGCAGTACTTC.

This clonotype was seen only a few times. The chain combines TRBV7-2 with TRBJ1-1; D might be TRBD1 (5 bases). V dropped 0 bases and J dropped 4 bases, with 9 bases sitting between them. Germline V gene lookup returns CDR1 SGHTA and CDR2 FQGNSA. The CDR3 totals 14 residues. The CDR3: CASSLASGPTEAFF. Written as DNA, the CDR3 is TGTGCCAGCAGCTTAGCCTCAGGGCCCACTGAAGCTTTCTTT.

This clonotype was recorded at least ten times. V usage is TRBV14 and J usage is TRBJ2-1, with unresolved D. Germline V gene lookup returns CDR1 SGHDN and CDR2 FVKESK. The CDR3 is 14 residues long. Trimming took 8 bases from V and 4 from J, leaving 15 bases between them. The CDR3 region is CASGSVSTYNEQFF. The CDR3 DNA sequence: TGTGCCAGCGGCTCGGTCAGCACTTACAATGAGCAGTTCTTC.

The table lists this clonotype with a few counts. The rearrangement links TRBV5-1 to TRBJ2-3; D not resolved. V lost 3 bases to trimming and J lost 5 bases, with 10 bases between them. Germline CDR1 and CDR2: SGHRS and YFSETQ. This CDR3 region has 13 residues. Written as DNA, the CDR3 is TGCGCCAGCAGCTCCCTGGATAGAGATACGCAGTATTTT. It encodes CASSSLDRDTQYF.

In its sample, this clonotype was seen a few times. The V call is TRBV14, the J call TRBJ2-2; D gene uncertain. Trimming pared 6 bases from V and 1 base from J, leaving 9 bases between. The CDR3 spans 14 residues. Per the germline V gene, CDR1 is SGHDN and CDR2 is FVKESK. The CDR3 protein is CASSEGMNTGELFF. The CDR3 DNA follows: TGTGCCAGCAGTGAAGGGATGAACACCGGGGAGCTGTTTTTT.

The table lists this clonotype with many counts. The V gene is TRBV12-3 or TRBV12-4, the J gene TRBJ2-3; 11 bases align to TRBD2. Trimming at V came to 7 bases and at J to 1 base, leaving 4 bases not matched to a gene. The CDR3 sequence is 15 residues long. CDR3 sequence: CASTPGLAGTDTQYF. The CDR3 DNA is TGTGCCAGCACCCCGGGACTAGCGGGCACAGATACGCAGTATTTT.

This clonotype was observed at least ten times. The genes are TRBV5-6 and TRBJ2-3, with D unresolved. Germline CDR1 SGHDT, CDR2 YYEEEE. There are 15 residues in the CDR3. V lost 0 bases and J lost 2, with 10 bases in between. CDR3: CASSLGSVNTDTQYF. CDR3 coding DNA: TGTGCCAGCAGCTTGGGTTCAGTGAACACAGATACGCAGTATTTT.